These 16 T cell receptor beta chains share one sample of origin, sequenced in a study of cytomegalovirus exposure and HLA in healthy donors. PCR used 60 Vbeta primers and 13 Jbeta primers. Data came from immunoSEQ multiplex PCR; TCRdb stores just in-frame clones and leaves some out. The table lists tens of thousands of clones, roughly 80% of them singletons. Sequencing used PBMCs. The receptors were gathered from a male donor in good health and CMV-seronegative.

A word on this clone: This sample also contains other DNA sequences that code for the same CDR3. V is TRBV11-2 and J is TRBJ1-1; D is ambiguous. V was cut by 0 bases and J by 8 bases, with 7 bases left in between. The CDR3 extends over 12 amino acids. Germline CDR1 reads SGHAT; CDR2 reads FQNNGV. The CDR3 is CASSLEYSEAFF. CDR3 in DNA: TGTGCCAGCAGCTTAGAGTACTCGGAAGCTTTCTTT. Using reference TRBV11-2 and TRBJ1-1 for the parts outside the CDR3, the full variable domain is EAGVAQSPRYKIIEKRQSVAFWCNPISGHATLYWYQQILGQGPKLLIQFQNNGVVDDSQLPKDRFSAERLKGVDSTLKIQPAKLEDSAVYLCASSLEYSEAFFGQGTRLTVV.

This clone was seen a single time. The chain is built from TRBV7-7 and TRBJ2-6; D gene unclear. The CDR3 runs 16 residues. V dropped 1 base and J dropped 0 bases, with 7 bases sitting between them. CDR1 and CDR2 (germline): SSHAT, FNYEAQ (reference sequence). In DNA form, the CDR3 reads TGTGCCAGCAGCTTAGGGCCTTCCTCTGGGGCCAACGTCCTGACTTTC. This translates into CASSLGPSSGANVLTF.

V gene TRBV1 combines with J gene TRBJ2-7; TRBD2, the table's D call, lacks a check against the DNA. TRBV1 is assigned pseudogene status. The CDR3 has 16 residues. CDR3 loop: CTSSQDRGTRSYEQYF. For the CDR3, the DNA is TGCACCAGCAGCCAAGATCGGGGAACCCGCTCCTACGAGCAGTACTTC.

The chain carries TRBV19 and TRBJ2-1, with 7 bases that match TRBD2. Per germline, CDR1 LNHDA and CDR2 SQIVND (reference sequence). The CDR3 consists of 14 residues. Germline trimming cut 7 bases from V and 5 bases from J; bases unmatched to any gene: 8. CDR3 DNA: TGTGCCAGTATAGAGGGAGGGCCTCACAATGAGCAGTTCTTC. Translation gives CASIEGGPHNEQFF.

As to this clone: At one end the junction does not follow the germline gene, possibly because of a read error. This rearrangement joins TRBV4-1 to TRBJ1-2; 11 bases match TRBD1. CDR3 length: 15 amino acids. Germline CDR1 is MGHRA and CDR2 is YSYEKL. The CDR3: CASSQVGQGGVGYPF. CDR3 nucleotide sequence: TGCGCCAGCAGCCAAGTGGGACAGGGGGGAGTCGGCTACCCCTTC.

With respect to this clone: Within the sample, other DNA sequences also encode this same CDR3. The gene calls are TRBV7-9 and TRBJ1-1; D uncertain. Deletions cut 0 bases from V and 3 bases from J, with 5 bases between. The germline V gene encodes CDR1 SEHNR and CDR2 FQNEAQ (reference sequence). The CDR3 sequence is 13 residues long. This chain's CDR3 is CASSLAEDTEAFF. In DNA, the CDR3 is TGTGCCAGCAGCTTAGCGGAGGACACTGAAGCTTTCTTT.

The count of this clone is one. The V call is TRBV10-2, the J call TRBJ1-2; D is perhaps TRBD1 (5 bases). The germline V gene encodes CDR1 WSHSY and CDR2 SAAADI. The V and J ends lost 0 bases and 4 bases respectively, with 12 bases between them. The CDR3 covers 15 residues. The DNA for the CDR3 is TGCGCCAGCAGTGAGTCGAGACAGATGATCTATGGCTACACCTTC. Translated, it gives CASSESRQMIYGYTF.

The chain has TRBV6-1 and TRBJ2-1, with 9 bases that match TRBD2. Looked up from germline, CDR1 is MNHNS and CDR2 is SASEGT. CDR3 size: 15 residues. The junction had 5 bases not matched to a gene; V was cut back by 5 bases and J by 3 bases. CDR3 nucleotide sequence: TGTGCCAGCAGTAAGTCTAGCGGGGACTACAATGAGCAGTTCTTC. Its protein product is CASSKSSGDYNEQFF.

The chain employs TRBV12-5 and TRBJ2-3; 7 nucleotides match TRBD2. Germline CDR1 LGHNT, CDR2 FRNRAP. V was clipped by 7 bases and J by 5 bases; unmatched bases: 6. This CDR3 has 13 residues. CDR3: CASAPGGRDTQYF. The CDR3 DNA follows: TGTGCTAGTGCTCCGGGAGGACGAGATACGCAGTATTTT.

The chain employs TRBV6-6 and TRBJ2-7, with D maybe TRBD2 (5 bases). The CDR3 is 14 amino acids. V was cut by 4 bases and J by 4 bases, with 14 bases left in between. From germline, CDR1 is MNHNY and CDR2 SVGAGI (reference sequence). The CDR3: CASSSEVPGYEQYF. CDR3 DNA: TGTGCCAGCAGTTCAGAGGTTCCGGGATACGAGCAGTACTTC.

The J gene is TRBJ2-1, the V gene TRBV28; 8 bases map to TRBD2. This CDR3 is built from 16 residues. Germline CDR1 reads MDHEN; CDR2 reads SYDVKM. With V trimmed by 2 bases and J by 9 bases, 12 bases remained unmatched. CDR3 sequence reads: CASSLTISSGLSEQFF. The CDR3 DNA reads TGTGCCAGCAGTTTAACGATTTCTAGCGGGTTGAGTGAGCAGTTCTTC.

Here the CDR3 reads CASSLLAGLTVTAGEQYF. CDR3 in DNA: TGCGCCAGCAGCCTGCTCGCGGGACTCACGGTCACGGCGGGAGAGCAGTACTTC. V usage is TRBV4-1 and J usage is TRBJ2-7; D is perhaps TRBD2 (6 bases). Germline V gives CDR1 MGHRA, CDR2 YSYEKL. V was shortened by 4 bases and J by 7 bases, with 29 bases between the two germline ends. The CDR3 sequence is 18 residues long.

The V call is TRBV15, the J call TRBJ2-7, with 12 positions matching TRBD1. Germline lookup yields CDR1 LNHNV and CDR2 YYDKDF (reference sequence). Trimming removed 4 bases from V and 7 bases from J; junction bases left unmatched: 11. There are 16 residues in the CDR3. CDR3 region: CATSKRSGTGGGEQYF. In nucleotides, the CDR3 is TGTGCCACCAGCAAAAGATCCGGGACAGGGGGCGGGGAGCAGTACTTC.

V usage is TRBV2 and J usage is TRBJ1-1; D ambiguous. This CDR3 is 16 amino acids long. The germline CDR1 and CDR2 sequences are SNHLY and FYNNEI. V lost 7 bases and J lost 0, with 18 bases in between. The CDR3 DNA follows: TGTGCCAGCAATCCCGGAGGTGGTCCTATGAACACTGAAGCTTTCTTT. Its protein is CASNPGGGPMNTEAFF.

This clone has a handful of counts. The chain employs TRBV14 and TRBJ1-2; 9 nucleotides line up with TRBD1. The CDR3 loop spans 14 amino acids. Trimming cost V 4 bases and J 4 bases; bases outside gene matches: 4. Germline V gene lookup returns CDR1 SGHDN and CDR2 FVKESK. As DNA, the CDR3 is TGTGCCAGCAGCCGTACAGGGGGCGGCTATGGCTACACCTTC. Translation gives CASSRTGGGYGYTF.

The chain has TRBV7-2 and TRBJ2-3; 12 nucleotides align to TRBD2. Germline values: CDR1 SGHTA, CDR2 FQGNSA. The CDR3 runs to 16 residues. Trimming removed 4 bases from V and 2 bases from J; junction bases left unmatched: 4. The CDR3 region is CASSSRTSGATDTQYF. The DNA of the CDR3 is TGTGCCAGCAGCTCCCGGACTAGCGGGGCCACAGATACGCAGTATTTT.